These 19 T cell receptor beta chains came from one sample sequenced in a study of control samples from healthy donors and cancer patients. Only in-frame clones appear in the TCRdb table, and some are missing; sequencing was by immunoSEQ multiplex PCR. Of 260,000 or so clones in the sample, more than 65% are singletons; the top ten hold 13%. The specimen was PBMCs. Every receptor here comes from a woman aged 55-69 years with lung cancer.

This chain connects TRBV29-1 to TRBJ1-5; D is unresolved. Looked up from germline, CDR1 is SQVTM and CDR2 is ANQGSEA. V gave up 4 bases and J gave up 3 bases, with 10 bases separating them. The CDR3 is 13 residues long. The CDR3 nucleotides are TGCAGCGTTGCAGCAGCCCCCAATCAGCCCCAGCATTTT. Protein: CSVAAAPNQPQHF.

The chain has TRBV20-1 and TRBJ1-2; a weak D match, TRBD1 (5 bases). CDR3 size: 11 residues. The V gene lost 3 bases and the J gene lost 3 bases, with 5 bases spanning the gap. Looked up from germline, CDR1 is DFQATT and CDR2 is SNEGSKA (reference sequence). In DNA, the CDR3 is TGCAGTGCTAGCAGGGACTATGGCTACACCTTC. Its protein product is CSASRDYGYTF.

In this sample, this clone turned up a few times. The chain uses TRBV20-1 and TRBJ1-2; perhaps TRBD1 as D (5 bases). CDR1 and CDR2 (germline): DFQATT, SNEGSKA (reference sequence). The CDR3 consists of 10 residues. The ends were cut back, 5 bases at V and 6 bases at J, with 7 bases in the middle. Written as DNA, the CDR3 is TGCAGTGCTGGGGGGGATGGCTACACCTTC. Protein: CSAGGDGYTF.

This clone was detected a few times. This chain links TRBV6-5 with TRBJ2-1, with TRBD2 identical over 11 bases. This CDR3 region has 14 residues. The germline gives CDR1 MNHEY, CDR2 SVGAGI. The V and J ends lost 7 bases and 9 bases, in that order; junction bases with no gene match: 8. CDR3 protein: CASNPGLAATEQFF. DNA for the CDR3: TGTGCCAGCAACCCGGGACTAGCGGCGACTGAGCAGTTCTTC.

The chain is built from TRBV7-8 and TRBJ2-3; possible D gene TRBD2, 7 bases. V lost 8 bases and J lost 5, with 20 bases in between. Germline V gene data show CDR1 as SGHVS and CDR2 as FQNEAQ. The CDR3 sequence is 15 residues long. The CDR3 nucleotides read TGTGCCAGCGGACAGAGGGGGGGGCTGAAAGATACGCAGTATTTT. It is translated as CASGQRGGLKDTQYF.

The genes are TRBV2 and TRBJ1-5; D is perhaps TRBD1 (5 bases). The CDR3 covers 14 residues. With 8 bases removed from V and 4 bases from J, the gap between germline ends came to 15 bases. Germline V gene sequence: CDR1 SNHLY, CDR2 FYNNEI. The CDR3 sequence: CASRTRVPNQPQHF. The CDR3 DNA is TGTGCCAGCCGAACCAGGGTTCCGAATCAGCCCCAGCATTTT.

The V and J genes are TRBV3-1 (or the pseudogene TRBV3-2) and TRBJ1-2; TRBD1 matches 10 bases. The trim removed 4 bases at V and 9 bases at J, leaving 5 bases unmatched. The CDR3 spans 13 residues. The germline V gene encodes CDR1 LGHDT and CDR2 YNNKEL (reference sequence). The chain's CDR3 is CASSPRDRGRYTF. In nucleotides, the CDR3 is TGTGCCAGCAGCCCCCGGGACAGGGGCCGCTACACCTTC.

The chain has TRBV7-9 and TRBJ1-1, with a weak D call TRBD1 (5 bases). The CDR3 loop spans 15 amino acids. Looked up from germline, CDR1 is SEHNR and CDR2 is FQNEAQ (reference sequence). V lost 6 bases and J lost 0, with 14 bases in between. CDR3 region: CASRLDSFLNTEAFF. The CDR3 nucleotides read TGTGCCAGCAGACTTGACAGTTTCTTGAACACTGAAGCTTTCTTT.

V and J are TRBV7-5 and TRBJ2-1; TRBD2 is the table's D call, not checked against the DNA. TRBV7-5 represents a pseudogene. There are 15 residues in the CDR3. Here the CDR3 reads CVRSLVEGSYNEQFF. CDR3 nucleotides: TGTGTCAGAAGCTTAGTGGAGGGGTCATACAATGAGCAGTTCTTC.

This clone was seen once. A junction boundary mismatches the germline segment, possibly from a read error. The CDR3 here is CASSLTWKEKLFF. The DNA of the CDR3 is TGTGCTAGCAGCCTCACGTGGAAGGAAAAACTGTTTTTT. The rearrangement joins TRBV7-7 to TRBJ1-4; D remains ambiguous. This CDR3 has 13 amino acids. Germline V lookup: CDR1 SSHAT, CDR2 FNYEAQ (reference sequence).

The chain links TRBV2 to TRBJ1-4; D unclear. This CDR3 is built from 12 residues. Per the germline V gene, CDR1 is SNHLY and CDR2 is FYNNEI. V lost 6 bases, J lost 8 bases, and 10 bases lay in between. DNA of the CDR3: TGTGCCAGCAGCGTCAGAAAGGAAAAACTGTTTTTT. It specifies CASSVRKEKLFF.

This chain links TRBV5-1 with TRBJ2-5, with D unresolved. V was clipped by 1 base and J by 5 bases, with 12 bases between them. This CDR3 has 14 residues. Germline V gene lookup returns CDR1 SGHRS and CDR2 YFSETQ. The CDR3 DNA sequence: TGCGCCAGCAGCTTGACGGCTGGCAGCGAGACCCAGTACTTC. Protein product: CASSLTAGSETQYF.

The CDR3 reads CASWDRAGQPQHF. CDR3 bases: TGTGCCAGTTGGGACAGGGCGGGTCAGCCCCAGCATTTT. The chain combines TRBV19 with TRBJ1-5; 9 bases line up with TRBD1. V lost 8 bases and J lost 6; bases outside the gene matches: 5. The V gene's germline CDR1 is LNHDA and CDR2 SQIVND (reference sequence). The length of the CDR3 is 13 residues.

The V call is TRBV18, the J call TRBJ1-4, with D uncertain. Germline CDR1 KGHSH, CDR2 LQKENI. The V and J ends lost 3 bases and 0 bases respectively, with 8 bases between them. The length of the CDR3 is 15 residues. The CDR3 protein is CASSPLQTTNEKLFF. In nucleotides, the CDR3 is TGTGCCAGCTCACCGCTACAGACAACTAATGAAAAACTGTTTTTT. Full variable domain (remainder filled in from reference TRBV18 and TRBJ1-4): NAGVMQNPRHLVRRRGQEARLRCSPMKGHSHVYWYRQLPEEGLKFMVYLQKENIIDESGMPKERFSAEFPKEGPSILRIQQVVRGDSAAYFCASSPLQTTNEKLFFGSGTQLSVL.

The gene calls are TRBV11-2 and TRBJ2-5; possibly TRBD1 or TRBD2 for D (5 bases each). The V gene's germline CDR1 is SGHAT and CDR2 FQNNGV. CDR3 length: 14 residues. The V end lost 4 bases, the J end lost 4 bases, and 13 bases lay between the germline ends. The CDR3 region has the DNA TGTGCCAGCAGCTCGAGGGCAGGGAGAGAGACCCAGTACTTC. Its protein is CASSSRAGRETQYF.

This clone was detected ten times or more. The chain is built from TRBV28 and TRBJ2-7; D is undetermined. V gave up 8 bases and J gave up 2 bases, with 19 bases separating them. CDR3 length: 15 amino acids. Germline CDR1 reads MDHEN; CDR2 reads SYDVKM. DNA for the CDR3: TGTGCCAGCTCACGGTTTACCGCCAAGGCCTACGAGCAGTACTTC. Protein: CASSRFTAKAYEQYF.

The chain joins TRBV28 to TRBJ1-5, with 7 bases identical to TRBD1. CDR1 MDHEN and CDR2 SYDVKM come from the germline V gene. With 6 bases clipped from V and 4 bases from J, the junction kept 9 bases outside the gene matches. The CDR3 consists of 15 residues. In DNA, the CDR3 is TGTGCCAGCAGAGGGAGGGGGCTTTTTAATCAGCCCCAGCATTTT. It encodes CASRGRGLFNQPQHF.

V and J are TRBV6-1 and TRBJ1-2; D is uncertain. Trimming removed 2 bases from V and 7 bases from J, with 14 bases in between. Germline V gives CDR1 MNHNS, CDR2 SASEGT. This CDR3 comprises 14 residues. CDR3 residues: CASSERLFMGGYTF. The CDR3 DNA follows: TGTGCCAGCAGTGAACGACTCTTCATGGGTGGCTACACCTTC.

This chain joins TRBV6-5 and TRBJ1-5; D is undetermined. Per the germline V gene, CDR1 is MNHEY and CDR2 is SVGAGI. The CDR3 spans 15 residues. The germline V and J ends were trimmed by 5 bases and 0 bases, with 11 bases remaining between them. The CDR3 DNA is TGTGCCAGCAGTAGCGACTACAATAGCAATCAGCCCCAGCATTTT. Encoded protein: CASSSDYNSNQPQHF.